These T cell receptor beta chains were read from a single sample in a study of Tregs in tolerant kidney transplant recipients. The table came from immunoSEQ multiplex PCR; TCRdb's copy has only in-frame clones and leaves some out. The repertoire has about 83,000 clones, around 98% of them found once; the top ten carry approximately 0.56%. Sample: CD4+ T cells from blood, taken before the transplant. Every receptor here comes from a human donor who received a combined kidney and bone marrow transplant. CDR3s include the opening cysteine and the closing phenylalanine or tryptophan. A D gene is named only where the DNA matches it firmly. The size entry is marked missing in some rows and otherwise reads once, few, many or a size class.

NA,TRBV18,16,NA,TRBJ2-2,CASSFWQGDGAGELFF,TGTGCCAGCTCCTTCTGGCAGGGCGATGGTGCCGGGGAGCTGTTTTTT
NA,TRBV5-6,15,NA,TRBJ1-2,CASSLARGQIYGYTF,TGTGCCAGCAGCTTGGCCCGCGGGCAGATCTATGGCTACACCTTC
NA,TRBV7-2,12,NA,TRBJ2-3,CASSLVGATQYF,TGTGCCAGCAGCTTAGTAGGAGCTACGCAGTATTTT
NA,TRBV5-6,15,TRBD1,TRBJ1-6,CASSGKDRLYSPLHF,TGTGCCAGCAGCGGGAAGGACAGGCTCTATTCACCCCTCCACTTT
NA,TRBV4-2,18,TRBD2,TRBJ2-7,CASSVQSRGTGGLYEQYF,TGTGCCAGCAGCGTTCAATCTAGGGGAACGGGAGGGTTGTACGAGCAGTACTTC
NA,TRBV7-3,17,TRBD1,TRBJ2-7,CASSQTTSRTGAHEQYF,TGTGCCAGCAGCCAGACAACATCCAGGACAGGGGCCCACGAGCAGTACTTC
NA,TRBV30,15,NA,TRBJ2-7,CAWSLSGQSSYEQYF,TGTGCCTGGAGTCTGTCAGGACAGAGCTCCTACGAGCAGTACTTC
once,TRBV7-2,14,NA,TRBJ2-3,CASCLRQRTDTQYF,TGTGCCAGCTGCTTGCGGCAGCGCACAGATACGCAGTATTTT
NA,TRBV6-1,15,TRBD1,TRBJ2-7,CASNPDRGRGYEQYF,TGTGCCAGCAACCCGGACAGGGGGCGAGGCTACGAGCAGTACTTC
NA,TRBV11-2,13,TRBD1,TRBJ1-2,CASSLQGAQSYTF,TGTGCCAGCAGCTTACAGGGGGCGCAAAGCTACACCTTC
NA,TRBV11-2,14,NA,TRBJ1-2,CASSLGTVGYGYTF,TGTGCCAGCAGCTTAGGGACAGTGGGATATGGCTACACCTTC
NA,TRBV5-4,14,TRBD2,TRBJ2-5,CASSLAGLQETQYF,TGTGCCAGCAGCCTAGCGGGGCTACAAGAGACCCAGTACTTC
NA,TRBV7-6,16,NA,TRBJ2-7,CASSKTLSSGSYEQYF,TGTGCCAGCAGCAAGACCCTGAGTTCGGGCTCCTACGAGCAGTACTTC
NA,TRBV5-6,11,NA,TRBJ2-2,CASRSTGELFF,TGTGCCAGCAGATCTACCGGGGAGCTGTTTTTT
NA,TRBV7-8,15,NA,TRBJ1-6,CASSFRGSYNSPLHF,TGTGCCAGCAGCTTCAGGGGATCCTATAATTCACCCCTCCACTTT
NA,TRBV2,13,TRBD2,TRBJ2-5,CASSAGFGGAQYF,TGTGCCAGCAGTGCAGGGTTTGGGGGGGCCCAGTACTTC
NA,TRBV14,17,TRBD1,TRBJ2-4,CASSPSRQGARRNIQYF,TGTGCCAGCAGCCCCAGCAGACAGGGGGCGCGGAGAAACATTCAGTACTTC
NA,TRBV6-6,13,NA,TRBJ1-2,CASSWASNYGYTF,TGTGCCAGCAGCTGGGCCTCCAACTATGGCTACACCTTC
NA,TRBV7-9,13,NA,TRBJ2-7,CASSLSGGYEQYF,TGTGCCAGCAGCTTGAGTGGAGGCTACGAGCAGTACTTC
NA,TRBV30,13,TRBD1,TRBJ1-1,CAWRTGGRTEAFF,TGTGCCTGGCGGACAGGGGGCAGGACTGAAGCTTTCTTT
NA,TRBV19,15,TRBD1,TRBJ2-2,CASSLPGQRQGELFF,TGTGCCAGTAGCCTACCGGGACAGCGTCAAGGGGAGCTGTTTTTT
NA,TRBV7-9,13,NA,TRBJ1-2,CASSFSGDYGYTF,TGTGCCAGCAGCTTTTCAGGGGACTATGGCTACACCTTC
NA,TRBV10-3,17,NA,TRBJ1-4,CAISESLDVTRGEKLFF,TGTGCCATCAGTGAGTCCCTTGACGTTACTCGGGGTGAAAAACTGTTTTTT